What follows are 10 T cell receptor beta chains derived from one specimen sequenced in a study of blood T cells in healthy people across ages (dated by TCRdb to between 2014 and 2016). The method behind the library was 5' RACE. A second PCR of roughly 7 to 11 cycles was run with a J-beta primer mix and a sample-barcoded 5' primer. TCRdb ran its own pipeline on the public reads, namely fastp trimming at Q25 and MiXCR clone calling, and kept in-frame beta chains. Each entry merges the rows of one CDR3 protein and shows their most common DNA and genes. The sample includes approximately 1,700,000 distinct CDR3 sequences, with 39% observed a single time. The ten top clones hold 20% to 25% of the sample. Sequencing was performed on blood. The receptors come from a human donor in good health.

V gene TRBV5-1 combines with J gene TRBJ1-1, with 10 bases fitting TRBD1. Germline trimming cut 4 bases from V and 3 bases from J; bases unmatched to any gene: 3. Per germline, CDR1 SGHRS and CDR2 YFSETQ. The CDR3 loop spans 14 amino acids. This chain's CDR3 is CASSRQGAHTEAFF. CDR3 in DNA: TGCGCCAGCAGCCGACAGGGGGCGCACACTGAAGCTTTCTTT. Combining the CDR3 with reference TRBV5-1 and TRBJ1-1 gives the whole variable domain KAGVTQTPRYLIKTRGQQVTLSCSPISGHRSVSWYQQTPGQGLQFLFEYFSETQRNKGNFPGRFSGRQFSNSRSEMNVSTLELGDSALYLCASSRQGAHTEAFFGQGTRLTVV.

V is TRBV20-1 and J is TRBJ2-7; possible D gene TRBD2, 6 bases. The CDR3 is 13 amino acids. Trimming removed 3 bases from V and 3 bases from J, with 12 bases in between. CDR1 and CDR2 (germline): DFQATT, SNEGSKA (reference sequence). As DNA, the CDR3 is TGCAGTGCTAGGTGGGGGGATTACTACGAGCAGTACTTC. Protein product: CSARWGDYYEQYF.

This clonotype was found a few times. Mismatch with germline at one junction end may stem from a read error. This chain uses TRBV7-2 with TRBJ1-4; perhaps TRBD1 as D (5 bases). The CDR3 is made up of 15 amino acids. CDR1 and CDR2 from the germline V gene are SGHTA and FQGNSA. CDR3 nucleotide sequence: TGTGCCAGCAGCCCTACACCGGGGACGAATGAAAAACCGTTTTTT. Translation gives CASSPTPGTNEKPFF.

This clonotype turned up a few times. The gene calls are TRBV4-2 and TRBJ2-7; D not certain. With 0 bases removed from V and 4 bases from J, the gap between germline ends came to 19 bases. Per germline, CDR1 LGHNA and CDR2 YNFKEQ. This CDR3 has 17 amino acids. The CDR3 protein is CASSQELSRQILYEQYF. The CDR3 DNA reads TGTGCCAGCAGCCAAGAGTTGAGCAGACAAATACTTTACGAGCAGTACTTC.

The V gene is TRBV2, the J gene TRBJ1-2, with 10 positions matching TRBD1. CDR3 length equals 15 residues. J gave up 4 bases and V 6 bases, and 8 bases lay outside the gene matches. Germline V gene lookup returns CDR1 SNHLY and CDR2 FYNNEI. The CDR3 spells CASRSFGTGAYGYTF. CDR3 sequence (DNA): TGTGCCAGCAGATCCTTTGGGACAGGGGCCTATGGCTACACCTTC. The full variable domain, completed using reference TRBV2 and TRBJ1-2, is EPEVTQTPSHQVTQMGQEVILRCVPISNHLYFYWYRQILGQKVEFLVSFYNNEISEKSEIFDDQFSVERPDGSNFTLKIRSTKLEDSAMYFCASRSFGTGAYGYTFGSGTRLTVV.

The CDR3 coding sequence is TGTGCCAGCAGCCCTCCCGCGTTGAGGGGAACAGATACGCAGTATTTT. Translated: CASSPPALRGTDTQYF. The chain joins TRBV12-3 or TRBV12-4 to TRBJ2-3; D is tentatively TRBD1 or TRBD2 (5 bases each). Trimming pared 6 bases from V and 3 bases from J, leaving 19 bases between. The CDR3 sequence is 16 residues long.

CDR3 loop: CASSLFDRNQPQHF. CDR3 coding DNA: TGTGCCAGCAGCTTATTCGACCGAAATCAGCCCCAGCATTTT. The J gene is TRBJ1-5, the V gene TRBV7-6, with D unresolved. There are 14 residues in the CDR3. The V end lost 2 bases, the J end lost 4 bases, and 9 bases lay between the germline ends. Germline lookup yields CDR1 SGHVS and CDR2 FNYEAQ.

The chain links TRBV29-1 to TRBJ2-3; D is unclear. V shed 6 bases and J shed 2 bases, with 15 bases lying between them. Germline V gives CDR1 SQVTM, CDR2 ANQGSEA. The CDR3 is 14 amino acids. CDR3 region: CSVMVGTSTDTQYF. The DNA for the CDR3 is TGCAGCGTAATGGTCGGTACCTCCACAGATACGCAGTATTTT.

The chain employs TRBV20-1 and TRBJ2-4; unclear D gene. CDR3 length: 15 residues. V lost 0 bases and J lost 1, with 10 bases in between. The germline CDR1 and CDR2 sequences are DFQATT and SNEGSKA (reference sequence). The CDR3 DNA sequence: TGCAGTGCTAGAGATGCGAGCGTGGCCAAAAACATTCAGTACTTC. Translation: CSARDASVAKNIQYF.

This rearrangement joins TRBV4-1 to TRBJ1-5; no firm D call. There are 17 residues in the CDR3. Germline V gene sequence: CDR1 MGHRA, CDR2 YSYEKL. The germline V and J ends were trimmed by 0 bases and 0 bases, with 12 bases remaining between them. The CDR3, as DNA: TGCGCCAGCAGCCAAGATCAAGGGTTTGGTAGCAATCAGCCCCAGCATTTT. Its protein product is CASSQDQGFGSNQPQHF.